This is a list of T cell receptor beta chains from one sample in a study of cytomegalovirus exposure and HLA in healthy donors. Assay used: immunoSEQ multiplex PCR; TCRdb lists only in-frame clones, some missing. The sample records fewer than 130,000 clones, about 80% being singletons. The sample was PBMCs. The receptors shown here come from an older woman in good health and CMV-seropositive. CDR3s include the opening cysteine and the closing phenylalanine or tryptophan. D genes are given only for firm matches. Only part of the rows carry a size: once, few, many, or a class if the clone is expanded.

clone size,D gene,V gene,J gene,CDR3 DNA,CDR3 protein
.,TRBD1,TRBV7-9,TRBJ2-6,TGTGCCAGCAGCATCAGGGGGTCTGGGGCCAACGTCCTGACTTTC,CASSIRGSGANVLTF
many,.,TRBV2,TRBJ1-1,TGTGCCAGCAGTGAGAGTTATAGGAACACTGAAGCTTTCTTT,CASSESYRNTEAFF
few,.,TRBV5-4,TRBJ2-1,TGTGCCAGCAGTTTAGCGGCAGAACCCTCCTACAATGAGCAGTTCTTC,CASSLAAEPSYNEQFF
few,.,TRBV5-1,TRBJ1-4,TGCGCCAGCAGCCCGGGGGGATATCGGGGCGCAACTAATGAAAAACTGTTTTTT,CASSPGGYRGATNEKLFF
.,TRBD2,TRBV5-1,TRBJ2-2,TGCGCCAGCAGCTCCGGGACTAGTACCGGGGAGCTGTTTTTT,CASSSGTSTGELFF
.,.,TRBV19,TRBJ1-3,TGTGCCAGTTCCGACAGGACCTCTGGAAACACCATATATTTT,CASSDRTSGNTIYF
.,TRBD1,TRBV5-1,TRBJ2-5,TGCGCCAGCAGCTTCGACCGGGACAGTTTTTCGGAGACCCAGTACTTC,CASSFDRDSFSETQYF
few,TRBD1,TRBV7-8,TRBJ1-2,TGTGCCAGCAGCTTAGAGATCACCGGGACAGGGTATGGCTACACCTTC,CASSLEITGTGYGYTF
.,.,TRBV4-1,TRBJ1-1,TGCGCCAGCAGCCAAGATCCCTCAGTTTACACTGAAGCTTTCTTT,CASSQDPSVYTEAFF
.,.,TRBV25-1,TRBJ1-2,TGTGCCAGCAGTGAAGCAAAGGGGACTAACTATGGCTACACCTTC,CASSEAKGTNYGYTF
.,.,TRBV5-1,TRBJ1-4,TGCGCCAGCAGACCTGCGGGGTTGGGTGAAAAACTGTTTTTT,CASRPAGLGEKLFF
.,.,TRBV6-1,TRBJ1-2,TGTGCCAGCAGTGGTGAAGCAGGGAGGTATGGCTACACCTTC,CASSGEAGRYGYTF
.,.,TRBV28,TRBJ2-5,TGTGCCAGCAAACAAGCGGATAAGAAACAAGAGACCCAGTACTTC,CASKQADKKQETQYF
.,.,TRBV7-6,TRBJ1-1,TGTGCCAGCAGCGTAGACAGTAACACTGAAGCTTTCTTT,CASSVDSNTEAFF
few,TRBD2,TRBV5-1,TRBJ2-1,TGCGCCAGCAGCGAGGGACTAGCGGGATCTGATGAGCAGTTCTTC,CASSEGLAGSDEQFF
.,TRBD2,TRBV28,TRBJ2-3,TGTGCCAGCAGTTTCCTTCCGGGACTAGCGTGGTCGGATACGCAGTATTTT,CASSFLPGLAWSDTQYF
few,.,TRBV28,TRBJ2-6,TGTGCCAGCAGTTTTTCGATTCGGGGGGCCTGGGCCAACGTCCTGACTTTC,CASSFSIRGAWANVLTF
.,TRBD1,TRBV27,TRBJ1-1,TGTGCCAGCAGTCGGGACAGGGCCTTCGGGGGGTCTGCTGAAGCTTTCTTT,CASSRDRAFGGSAEAFF
few,.,TRBV7-9,TRBJ1-1,TGTGCCAGCAGCTTAGTTGGGCAGGGCACTGAAGCTTTCTTT,CASSLVGQGTEAFF
.,TRBD1,TRBV5-4,TRBJ2-1,TGTGCCAGCAGCCGAGGACAGGCTAGGGAGCAGTTCTTC,CASSRGQAREQFF
.,TRBD2,TRBV9,TRBJ2-7,TGTGCCAGCAGCCCAAGCGGGAGCGGGTCCTACGAGCAGTACTTC,CASSPSGSGSYEQYF